This T cell receptor (beta chain) came from a study of blood T cell repertoires in COVID-19. The overall study: Acute and convalescent COVID-19 specimens originated in the United States, Italy and Spain. Nucleic acid was either cDNA or gDNA, and it came from T cells, B-cell-depleted T cells, or PBMCs.

In the source study's methods: Amplification of reference gene primers was used by the study to estimate nucleated cell counts. Profiled with immunoSEQ multiplex PCR; TCRdb holds only in-frame clones, not every one. That table supplies the V and J calls and clone size; D and trimming were determined from the DNA. The table has 60,000 to 75,000 clones, roughly four fifths seen once; the top ten hold 8.5% to 10%. CDR3 length equals 17 residues. The TCR was taken from a woman at least 80 years old with acute or convalescent COVID-19. Sequencing input: peripheral blood. This chain uses TRBV21-1 with TRBJ2-2; the table calls TRBD1, which could not be checked here. TRBV21-1 is an annotated pseudogene. DNA of the CDR3: TGTGCCAGCAGCAAAGGTGAGACACACGCGAACACCGGGGAGCTGTTTTTT. Translating gives CASSKGETHANTGELFF.